The 30 T cell receptor beta chains given below trace back to one sample, sequenced in a study of T cell clonality in common variable immunodeficiency (dated by TCRdb to about 2015). The library was built by means of the immunoSEQ multiplex PCR assay. TCRdb took this table from immuneACCESS and kept in-frame rearrangements with V and J called. Such tables lack part of the clones; where checked against another copy, unresolved V genes explain under half of the gap, and the rest is unexplained. This sample has tens of thousands of clones in the table, none counted a single time. The ten largest clones represent over 1.3% of the sample. Sequencing input: peripheral blood mononuclear cells. The receptors were sampled from a person aged 18-69 years in good health.

This clone was detected ten times or more. The CDR3 end is not reached by the read, which stops 3 residues before it; the germline J gene fills it in. The J gene is TRBJ2-2, the V gene TRBV7-8, with TRBD2 as a possible D gene (6 bases). This CDR3 is built from 16 residues. CDR1 is SGHVS and CDR2 is FQNEAQ in the germline V gene. The ends were cut back, 1 base at V and 0 bases at J, with 9 bases in the middle. The DNA read from the CDR3 is TGTGCCAGCAGCTTAGAGGCGGGATCGAACACCGGGGAG. This gives the protein CASSLEAGSNTGE. The whole CDR3 region reads CASSLEAGSNTGELFF.

This clone was found many times. The read ends 3 residues before the CDR3 terminus; that terminus is restored from the germline J gene. V gene TRBV18 combines with J gene TRBJ1-1; no firm D call. V was shortened by 3 bases and J by 4 bases, with 21 bases between the two germline ends. The CDR3 contains 17 residues. CDR1 KGHSH and CDR2 LQKENI come from the germline V gene. The sequenced part of the CDR3 DNA is TGTGCCAGCTCACCGACCGGTAGAGGGTTTTTCGGCACTGAA. Its translation: CASSPTGRGFFGTE. The full CDR3 protein reads CASSPTGRGFFGTEAFF. The full variable domain, with the rest looked up from reference TRBV18 and TRBJ1-1, is NAGVMQNPRHLVRRRGQEARLRCSPMKGHSHVYWYRQLPEEGLKFMVYLQKENIIDESGMPKERFSAEFPKEGPSILRIQQVVRGDSAAYFCASSPTGRGFFGTEAFFGQGTRLTVV.

Many counts were recorded for this clone. The read gets to within 3 residues of the CDR3 end, and the germline J gene fills in the rest. The chain is built from TRBV6-1 and TRBJ2-5; TRBD1 matches at 8 bases. The length of the CDR3 is 15 residues. Per germline, CDR1 MNHNS and CDR2 SASEGT. The J segment lost 4 bases and the V segment lost 2 bases, leaving 6 bases of the junction unmatched. CDR3 sequence reads: CASSEWEGTGETQYF. Partial CDR3 DNA: TGTGCCAGCAGTGAATGGGAAGGGACAGGAGAGACC.

This clone was observed at least ten times. Partial CDR3 DNA: TGTGCCAGCAGGGACAGCGCGAACACCGGGGAG. Its protein is CASRDSANTGE. The entire CDR3 is CASRDSANTGELFF. This chain connects TRBV2 to TRBJ2-2, with TRBD1 as a possible D gene (6 bases). Read coverage stops 3 residues before the CDR3 terminus; the germline J gene supplies the remainder. CDR1 and CDR2 (germline): SNHLY, FYNNEI. V shed 6 bases and J shed 0 bases, with 8 bases lying between them. The CDR3 extends over 14 amino acids.

This clone has a handful of counts. Read data end 3 residues before the CDR3 end; the end is taken from the germline J gene. This rearrangement joins TRBV18 to TRBJ1-3, with TRBD1 matching over 7 bases. The CDR3 covers 16 residues. The V segment lost 3 bases and the J segment 3 bases; nucleotides outside the gene matches: 8. The germline V gene encodes CDR1 KGHSH and CDR2 LQKENI. The CDR3 bases that were read are TGTGCCAGCTCACCGTTCGGGCAGGGGGTTGGAAACACC. It encodes CASSPFGQGVGNT. The entire CDR3 protein is CASSPFGQGVGNTIYF.

In its sample, this clone was seen many times. The read terminates 3 residues ahead of where the CDR3 ends, so the germline J gene completes it. J is TRBJ1-4 and V is TRBV7-9; perhaps TRBD1 as D (5 bases). Germline assignment: CDR1 SEHNR and CDR2 FQNEAQ (reference sequence). The CDR3 loop spans 14 amino acids. CDR3 in amino acids: CASSLKEGKGKLFF. The part of the CDR3 DNA that was read is TGTGCCAGCAGCTTAAAGGAGGGGAAAGGTAAA.

This clone showed up many times. Sequencing ends 3 residues short of the CDR3 end; the germline J gene provides the rest. The genes are TRBV6-2 or TRBV6-3 and TRBJ2-7; 11 bases match TRBD2. V lost 10 bases to trimming and J lost 2 bases; unmatched junction nucleotides: 10. From germline, CDR1 is MNHEY and CDR2 SVGEGT. This CDR3 is 15 amino acids long. The CDR3: CATLRGTSGTYEQYF. The sequenced part of the CDR3 DNA is TGTGCCACCCTTCGGGGGACTAGCGGAACCTACGAG.

This clone appeared many times. The CDR3 is cut off 3 residues early in the read; its end comes from the germline J gene. This chain joins TRBV28 and TRBJ2-2, with 8 bases matching TRBD1. This CDR3 is built from 18 residues. The V gene end was trimmed by 1 base and the J gene end by 0 bases; junction bases not matched to a gene: 7. The germline CDR1 and CDR2 sequences are MDHEN and SYDVKM. CDR3 in amino acids: CASSLFNRGSANTGELFF. The CDR3 bases that were read are TGTGCCAGCAGTTTATTCAACAGGGGGTCCGCGAACACCGGGGAG.

This clone was detected ten times or more. The CDR3 goes on 3 residues after the read ends, and that part is filled in from the germline J gene. The rearrangement joins TRBV30 to TRBJ1-3, with D uncertain. The CDR3 contains 13 residues. Trimming shortened V by 5 bases and J by 0 bases, and 8 bases separated the two germline ends. The germline V gene has CDR1 GTSNPN and CDR2 SVGIG (reference sequence). CDR3: CAWLLNSGNTIYF. Partial CDR3 DNA: TGTGCCTGGCTCTTAAACTCTGGAAACACC.

This clone was seen ten or more times. The missing CDR3 end, 3 residues past where the read stops, is filled in from the germline J gene. The chain is built from TRBV18 and TRBJ1-1, with 8 bases that match TRBD1. The CDR3 runs 14 residues. Germline CDR1 is KGHSH and CDR2 is LQKENI. Trimming at V came to 2 bases and at J to 4 bases, leaving 3 bases not matched to a gene. CDR3 bases read: TGTGCCAGCTCACCAAACAGGGGGGCCACTGAA. Encoded protein: CASSPNRGATE. The entire CDR3 sequence reads CASSPNRGATEAFF.

Points on this clone: Coverage ceases 3 residues before the CDR3 finishes, and the germline J gene fills in the end. The chain joins TRBV18 to TRBJ1-2; the D gene is possibly TRBD1 (5 bases). CDR3 length: 16 residues. Germline lookup yields CDR1 KGHSH and CDR2 LQKENI. This chain's CDR3 is CASSAGTSGRALDYTF. The covered CDR3 bases are TGTGCCAGCTCGGCCGGGACTAGCGGGAGGGCCCTCGAC.

This clone was found many times. The read stops 3 residues short of the end of the CDR3; the missing end is completed from the germline J gene. The chain employs TRBV7-2 and TRBJ2-5; D gene uncertain. The germline gives CDR1 SGHTA, CDR2 FQGNSA. The CDR3 is 14 amino acids. V shed 1 base and J shed 1 base, with 7 bases lying between them. The CDR3: CASSLVLSQETQYF. The covered CDR3 bases are TGTGCCAGCAGCTTAGTCTTGTCCCAAGAGACC.

This clone was observed many times. The read falls 3 residues short of the CDR3 end, and the missing part is taken from the germline J gene. The chain carries TRBV24-1 and TRBJ2-2, with D perhaps TRBD2 (6 bases). This CDR3 comprises 13 residues. From germline, CDR1 is KGHDR and CDR2 SFDVKD. Incomplete CDR3 DNA: TGTGCCACCCGACTGCGGGGAGGATCCGAG. Encoded protein: CATRLRGGSE. From start to end, the CDR3 is CATRLRGGSELFF.

This clone was recorded at least ten times. The observed sequence ends 3 residues before the CDR3 terminus, with the missing tail filled in from the germline J gene. This chain connects TRBV28 to TRBJ1-2; 12 bases are shared with TRBD1. Germline V gene sequence: CDR1 MDHEN, CDR2 SYDVKM. CDR3 length equals 16 residues. J was trimmed by 4 bases and V by 7 bases; bases with no gene match: 10. The covered CDR3 bases are TGTGCCAGCATACCGGGACAGGGGGCTTTTAGCTATGGC. Amino acids: CASIPGQGAFSYG. The whole CDR3 sequence is CASIPGQGAFSYGYTF.

This clone was detected ten times or more. The read stops 3 residues short of the end of the CDR3; the missing end is completed from the germline J gene. The chain is built from TRBV29-1 and TRBJ1-2; 11 bases line up with TRBD1. Germline CDR1 is SQVTM and CDR2 is ANQGSEA. The CDR3 loop spans 14 amino acids. This CDR3 reads CSAGRTGGAEGYTF. CDR3 DNA, as far as it was read: TGCAGCGCCGGGAGGACAGGGGGCGCCGAGGGC.

This clone was seen at least ten times. The CDR3 goes on 3 residues after the read ends, and that part is filled in from the germline J gene. This chain connects TRBV16 to TRBJ1-4; TRBD1 aligns across 7 bases. J lost 6 bases, V lost 0 bases, and 7 bases had no gene match. The CDR3 consists of 16 residues. In germline, CDR1 is KGHSY, CDR2 FQNENV. The CDR3 bases that were read are TGTGCCAGCAGCCAATCCACGGCAGGGGGTTATGAAAAA. Protein sequence: CASSQSTAGGYEK. The entire CDR3 protein is CASSQSTAGGYEKLFF.

At least ten counts were recorded for this clone. The read ends 3 residues shy of where the CDR3 ends; the end is completed using the germline J gene. The rearrangement links TRBV24-1 to TRBJ2-2, with 10 bases matching TRBD2. Germline CDR1 KGHDR, CDR2 SFDVKD. The CDR3 contains 16 residues. V dropped 3 bases and J dropped 2; count of bases not matched to a gene: 2. CDR3 loop: CATSDSGRGNTGELFF. The CDR3 DNA, read in part, is TGTGCCACCAGTGATAGCGGGAGGGGAAACACCGGGGAG.

This clone appeared many times. The DNA ends 3 residues before the CDR3 does, and the rest of the CDR3 is filled in from the germline J gene. V gene TRBV5-1 combines with J gene TRBJ2-1; 9 bases are shared with TRBD2. The CDR3 has 18 amino acids. V gave up 4 bases and J gave up 1 base; unmatched junction bases: 12. The germline gives CDR1 SGHRS, CDR2 YFSETQ. This CDR3 is CASSLGGSGSSSYNEQFF. The covered CDR3 bases are TGCGCCAGCAGCCTTGGGGGTAGCGGGAGTAGTTCCTACAATGAG.

At least ten counts were recorded for this clone. The CDR3 extends 3 residues past the end of the read, so its final part is completed from the germline J gene. The chain is built from TRBV11-2 and TRBJ2-7; D perhaps matches TRBD2 (6 bases). Germline V gives CDR1 SGHAT, CDR2 FQNNGV. V was trimmed by 7 bases and J by 2 bases, leaving 18 bases between them. This CDR3 contains 15 residues. Here the CDR3 reads CASNPRGSGAYEQYF. The covered CDR3 bases are TGTGCCAGCAACCCGAGGGGTAGCGGAGCCTACGAG.

This clone was detected ten times or more. The read comes to an end 3 residues before the CDR3 does, leaving the germline J gene to fill in the end. V is TRBV30 and J is TRBJ2-5, with 8 bases that match TRBD2. J gave up 2 bases and V 5 bases, and 10 bases lay outside the gene matches. CDR3 length equals 15 residues. Germline CDR1 GTSNPN, CDR2 SVGIG (reference sequence). This CDR3 reads CAWGRLAGRQETQYF. The CDR3 bases that were read are TGTGCCTGGGGGCGTCTAGCGGGCAGACAAGAGACC.

This clone showed up many times. The observed sequence ends 3 residues before the CDR3 terminus, with the missing tail filled in from the germline J gene. This rearrangement joins TRBV7-2 to TRBJ2-5, with D perhaps TRBD2 (5 bases). CDR3 length: 13 residues. The germline V gene encodes CDR1 SGHTA and CDR2 FQGNSA. Trimming stripped 6 bases from V and 1 base from J, with 9 bases between. The CDR3 sequence: CASSNGLQETQYF. The CDR3 DNA, read in part, is TGTGCCAGCAGTAATGGACTCCAAGAGACC.

This clone came up many times. With the read ending 3 residues before the CDR3 end, the germline J gene is used to fill in that end. The V call is TRBV19, the J call TRBJ2-5; 7 bases align to TRBD2. The length of the CDR3 is 13 residues. Per germline, CDR1 LNHDA and CDR2 SQIVND (reference sequence). Trimming cost V 6 bases and J 5 bases; bases outside gene matches: 6. The sequenced part of the CDR3 DNA is TGTGCCAGTAGCTCGACTAGCAGTGAGACC. This translates into CASSSTSSET. The complete CDR3 protein is CASSSTSSETQYF.

At least ten counts were recorded for this clone. The read terminates 3 residues before the CDR3 end, so the remaining end is supplied by the germline J gene. The chain has TRBV5-1 and TRBJ2-7; 14 bases align to TRBD2. Germline CDR1 SGHRS, CDR2 YFSETQ. The J segment lost 4 bases and the V segment lost 4 bases, leaving 7 bases of the junction unmatched. The CDR3 contains 16 residues. The CDR3 protein is CASSPRGLAGGYEQYF. Partial CDR3 DNA: TGCGCCAGCAGCCCTCGTGGACTAGCGGGAGGATACGAG.

In this sample, this clone turned up many times. Germline is not matched at one junction end, which may reflect a read error. Read sequence stops 3 residues before the CDR3 end, and the germline J gene provides the missing end. The rearrangement joins TRBV4-2 to TRBJ2-3, with 10 positions matching TRBD1. The CDR3 consists of 14 residues. CDR1 and CDR2 from the germline V gene are LGHNA and YNFKEQ. The CDR3 loop reads CASSQEGQGDTQYF. The sequenced part of the CDR3 DNA is TGCGCCAGCAGCCAAGAGGGACAGGGGGATACG.

In its sample, this clone was seen many times. The CDR3 end is not reached by the read, which stops 3 residues before it; the germline J gene fills it in. The chain employs TRBV28 and TRBJ2-7; 8 positions agree with TRBD1. The germline V gene has CDR1 MDHEN and CDR2 SYDVKM. CDR3 size: 14 residues. V shed 6 bases and J 3 bases; nucleotides not matched to a gene: 7. CDR3 region: CASRRGQGLYEQYF. CDR3 DNA (partial): TGTGCCAGCAGACGCGGACAGGGACTCTACGAG.

This clone was picked up many times. The read terminates 3 residues before the CDR3 end, so the remaining end is supplied by the germline J gene. The chain is built from TRBV28 and TRBJ2-5; possible D gene TRBD2, 6 bases. V was pared by 5 bases and J by 1 base, with 20 bases between. CDR3 length equals 17 residues. Germline loops: CDR1 MDHEN, CDR2 SYDVKM. CDR3 bases read: TGTGCCAGCAGTACTAGACGGGGGACTTCCCTCCAAGAGACC. As protein: CASSTRRGTSLQET. The whole CDR3 is CASSTRRGTSLQETQYF.

This clone was detected many times. The read ends 3 residues before the CDR3 terminus; that terminus is restored from the germline J gene. The chain combines TRBV14 with TRBJ1-6; tentative D call: TRBD1 (6 bases). This CDR3 has 15 amino acids. Germline CDR1 is SGHDN and CDR2 is FVKESK. Trimming shortened V by 0 bases and J by 7 bases, and 10 bases separated the two germline ends. The CDR3: CASSQDTGRNSPLHF. Partial CDR3 DNA: TGTGCCAGCAGCCAAGATACAGGGAGGAATTCACCC.

This clone occurred many times. The DNA ends 3 residues before the CDR3 does, and the rest of the CDR3 is filled in from the germline J gene. J is TRBJ1-1 and V is TRBV20-1, with 7 bases matching TRBD1. J was trimmed by 5 bases and V by 3 bases; bases with no gene match: 9. The V gene's germline CDR1 is DFQATT and CDR2 SNEGSKA (reference sequence). The CDR3 consists of 14 residues. CDR3 region: CSASDRQGGTEAFF. The DNA read from the CDR3 is TGCAGTGCTAGCGACCGACAGGGAGGGACTGAA.

The table lists this clone with many counts. Coverage ceases 3 residues before the CDR3 finishes, and the germline J gene fills in the end. V usage is TRBV19 and J usage is TRBJ2-2; TRBD1 agrees at 7 bases. Germline V gives CDR1 LNHDA, CDR2 SQIVND (reference sequence). V dropped 8 bases and J dropped 2; count of bases not matched to a gene: 11. The CDR3 has 16 residues. This CDR3 reads CASGLQGSINTGELFF. Partial CDR3 DNA: TGTGCCAGTGGGTTACAGGGGTCTATTAACACCGGGGAG.

This clone has at least ten counts. The sequence runs out 3 residues before the end of the CDR3; the remainder is reconstructed from the germline J gene. This sequence joins TRBV20-1 and TRBJ2-3; no clear D. There are 16 residues in the CDR3. The germline V gene has CDR1 DFQATT and CDR2 SNEGSKA (reference sequence). V was cut by 3 bases and J by 0 bases, with 16 bases left in between. The CDR3 reads CSASARGATSTDTQYF. The CDR3 bases that were read are TGCAGTGCTAGTGCGCGCGGAGCTACTAGCACAGATACG.